The rows below give T cell receptor beta chains drawn from one sample of a study of PD-1 blockade in classical Hodgkin lymphoma. Sequencing was performed with immunoSEQ multiplex PCR; in TCRdb, only in-frame clones are kept and a portion is missing. This table has fewer than 75,000 clones, 88% appearing once. This sample comprised peripheral blood mononuclear cells (PBMCs), obtained before the second cycle of nivolumab. The receptors here all came from a human donor with classical Hodgkin lymphoma. The CDR3 runs from the conserved cysteine through the conserved F or W. Fields, in order: clone size, V gene, J gene, D gene, CDR3 DNA, CDR3 protein. A D gene is named only where the DNA matches it firmly. Where a row states a size, it is once, few, many or the class of an expanded clone; other rows omit it.

.	TRBV6-5	TRBJ1-4	TRBD1	TGTGCCAGCAGAGCACAGGGGGAAGGACGGGTAAAACTGTTTTTT	CASRAQGEGRVKLFF
.	TRBV28	TRBJ1-6	.	TGTGCCAGCAGTTTTTCCACGCAGGATAGAAATTCACCCCTCCACTTT	CASSFSTQDRNSPLHF
.	TRBV5-1	TRBJ2-2	.	TGCGCCAGCAGCTTGGAGGGCACTAGTTCCGGGGAGCTGTTTTTT	CASSLEGTSSGELFF
.	TRBV6-1	TRBJ1-5	TRBD1	TGTGCCAGCGCGAGGACAGGGGATCTAGAACATTTT	CASARTGDLEHF
.	TRBV5-1	TRBJ1-3	.	TGCGCCAGCAGCTTGGGCGGCCTCTCTGGAAACACCATATATTTT	CASSLGGLSGNTIYF
.	TRBV30	TRBJ2-1	.	TGTGCCTGGAGTCCTTTGCCCAGGAATGAGCAGTTCTTC	CAWSPLPRNEQFF
once	TRBV5-1	TRBJ2-1	TRBD1	TGCGCCAGCAGAAAAGAACCGGGACAGGGCTACAATGAGCAGTTCTTC	CASRKEPGQGYNEQFF
.	TRBV2	TRBJ1-2	TRBD1	TGTGCCAGCAGTGACCTTGGACAGGGAGAAGGCTACACCTTC	CASSDLGQGEGYTF
.	TRBV9	TRBJ1-1	TRBD1	TGTGCCAGCAGCACCGGGACAGTGAACACTGAAGCTTTCTTT	CASSTGTVNTEAFF
.	TRBV5-1	TRBJ2-5	.	TGCGCCAGCAGCTTGTTCCAGGGCGGGGAGCAGTACTTC	CASSLFQGGEQYF
.	TRBV11-1	TRBJ2-3	.	TGTGCCAGCAGCTTAGGGAGGGGGAATGCAGATACGCAGTATTTT	CASSLGRGNADTQYF
.	TRBV7-9	TRBJ2-1	TRBD2	TGTGCCAGCAGACAACAAGGCGGGGGGGCATTTGAGCAGTTCTTC	CASRQQGGGAFEQFF
.	TRBV18	TRBJ2-7	.	TGTGCCAGCTCACCAGGGGGCTACGAGCAGTACTTC	CASSPGGYEQYF
.	TRBV5-6	TRBJ1-6	.	TGTGCCAGCAGCTTGGGTCCAGGGTATAATTCACCCCTCCACTTT	CASSLGPGYNSPLHF
.	TRBV7-8	TRBJ2-2	TRBD2	TGTGCCAGCAGCTTGACTAGCGGGACGAACACCGGGGAGCTGTTTTTT	CASSLTSGTNTGELFF
.	TRBV30	TRBJ2-2	.	TGTGCCTGGAGTGAACTGGGGGGCTTGAACACCGGGGAGCTGTTTTTT	CAWSELGGLNTGELFF
.	TRBV7-6	TRBJ2-7	.	TGTGCCAGCAGCTTAGAGGGGCCCTCGGGTGAGCAGTACTTC	CASSLEGPSGEQYF
.	TRBV7-9	TRBJ1-1	.	TGTGCCAGCAGCAGCCGTGGGTCTGTGAACACTGAAGCTTTCTTT	CASSSRGSVNTEAFF
once	TRBV6-6	TRBJ2-7	TRBD1	TGTGCCAGCAGTTTGGGACAGCGTGACTACGAGCAGTACTTC	CASSLGQRDYEQYF
.	TRBV11-1	TRBJ1-1	.	TGTGCCAGCAGCCCGGGGGCAGTCAACACTGAAGCTTTCTTT	CASSPGAVNTEAFF
.	TRBV27	TRBJ2-2	TRBD2	TGTGCCAGCAGTCCAGGGACTAGCGGGGGCGAACACCGGGGAGCTGTTAGTGCCGGGGAGCTGTTTTTT	CASSPGTSGGEHRGAVSAGELFF
.	TRBV6-5	TRBJ1-3	.	TGTGCCAGCGGTTGGGGAAACACCATATATTTT	CASGWGNTIYF
.	TRBV6-5	TRBJ1-2	.	TGTGCCAGCAGTCTTACCGGGACGGGCTACTATGGCTACACCTTC	CASSLTGTGYYGYTF
.	TRBV19	TRBJ1-1	TRBD1	TGTGCCAGTAGTATTGGCCGGACAGGTACCCTGAACACTGAAGCTTTCTTT	CASSIGRTGTLNTEAFF
.	TRBV4-2	TRBJ1-1	TRBD1	TGTGCCAGCAGCCAAACGGGACAGGGGGAAGCTTTCTTT	CASSQTGQGEAFF
.	TRBV5-4	TRBJ2-2	TRBD2	TGTGCCAGCAGTCCCGAACTAAGCGGGGGGCGCACCGGGGAGCTGTTTTTT	CASSPELSGGRTGELFF
.	TRBV5-6	TRBJ1-4	.	TGTGCCAGCAGCCATGGGGGGGCAACTAATGAAAAACTGTTTTTT	CASSHGGATNEKLFF